This record looks at one T cell receptor (beta chain) sequence and its context. V gave up 3 bases and J gave up 4 bases; unmatched junction bases: 7. The CDR3 loop spans 17 amino acids. The germline CDR1 and CDR2 sequences are MGHRA and YSYEKL. The data were obtained in a study of PD-L1 blockade in urothelial cancer. Assay used: immunoSEQ multiplex PCR; TCRdb lists only in-frame clones, some missing. The repertoire has roughly 44,000 clones, roughly four fifths of them found once; the top ten carry roughly 3.1%. The material was PBMCs, obtained around atezolizumab (anti-PD-L1) treatment. The chain employs TRBV4-1 and TRBJ2-1; 12 bases agree with TRBD2. The sequence came from a man aged 70 or older with urothelial cancer. CDR3: CASSQEASGRGYNEQFF. CDR3 bases: TGCGCCAGCAGCCAGGAGGCTAGCGGGAGGGGATACAATGAGCAGTTCTTC.